Presented here are 23 T cell receptor beta chains from one specimen sequenced in a study of graft-versus-host responses after intestinal transplantation. The data were produced by immunoSEQ multiplex PCR, yet TCRdb's version contains in-frame clones alone and is incomplete. The repertoire has fewer than 85,000 clones, roughly 84% of them found once; the top ten carry 0.39%. These receptors have no known antigen. The sequencing here drew on unstimulated CD4+ T cells sorted from spleen or lymph node cells, taken before transplant. The receptors derive from a human donor who was the organ donor for an intestinal transplant.

The chain uses TRBV28 and TRBJ1-5; tentatively, D is TRBD1 (6 bases). V was clipped by 6 bases and J by 7 bases, with 25 bases between them. The CDR3 length is 17 residues. The germline gives CDR1 MDHEN, CDR2 SYDVKM. DNA for the CDR3: TGTGCCAGCAGCTACCGGCCCCCGGGACAATTTAAGCAGCCCCAGCATTTT. Its protein is CASSYRPPGQFKQPQHF.

The genes are TRBV5-1 and TRBJ2-3; the match to TRBD2 covers 9 bases. The germline gives CDR1 SGHRS, CDR2 YFSETQ. CDR3 length: 15 amino acids. The ends lost 3 bases at V and 4 bases at J; junction bases unmatched: 6. Here the CDR3 reads CASSWRGGGADTQYF. The DNA of the CDR3 is TGCGCCAGCAGCTGGCGGGGGGGCGGGGCAGATACGCAGTATTTT.

The rearrangement uses TRBV19 and TRBJ1-1, with D possibly matching TRBD1 (6 bases). This CDR3 contains 16 residues. Germline V gene sequence: CDR1 LNHDA, CDR2 SQIVND (reference sequence). The V end was cut by 7 bases, the J end by 0 bases, with 18 bases between. This CDR3 is CASKSGTPPLNTEAFF. For the CDR3, the DNA is TGTGCCAGTAAATCGGGGACACCCCCGTTGAACACTGAAGCTTTCTTT. The entire variable domain, with the rest obtained from reference TRBV19 and TRBJ1-1, is as follows: DGGITQSPKYLFRKEGQNVTLSCEQNLNHDAMYWYRQDPGQGLRLIYYSQIVNDFQKGDIAEGYSVSREKKESFPLTVTSAQKNPTAFYLCASKSGTPPLNTEAFFGQGTRLTVV.

V and J are TRBV19 and TRBJ1-2; D may be TRBD1 (6 bases). CDR1 and CDR2 (germline): LNHDA, SQIVND (reference sequence). Between the trimmed V and J ends, which lost 6 bases and 0 bases, there was a span of 11 bases. This CDR3 comprises 14 residues. The CDR3 nucleotides are TGTGCCAGTAGGCGCACAGGGACTAACTATGGCTACACCTTC. This gives the protein CASRRTGTNYGYTF.

This rearrangement joins TRBV27 to TRBJ2-5; 11 nucleotides line up with TRBD2. Germline lookup yields CDR1 MNHEY and CDR2 SMNVEV (reference sequence). V lost 4 bases and J lost 5; bases outside the gene matches: 9. The CDR3 has 16 amino acids. CDR3 residues: CASSWGSGGAWETQYF. CDR3 nucleotide sequence: TGTGCCAGCAGTTGGGGTAGCGGGGGGGCCTGGGAGACCCAGTACTTC.

The chain carries TRBV27 and TRBJ2-5; 7 nucleotides align to TRBD1. Trimming removed 4 bases from V and 7 bases from J; junction bases left unmatched: 21. Germline lookup yields CDR1 MNHEY and CDR2 SMNVEV (reference sequence). CDR3 length equals 18 residues. This CDR3 is CASSSRTGSRTQNGTQYF. The CDR3 region has the DNA TGTGCCAGCAGTTCAAGGACAGGATCCAGAACCCAGAATGGGACCCAGTACTTC.

This clone was observed a few times. The V and J genes are TRBV7-2 and TRBJ2-7, with D possibly matching TRBD1 (6 bases). CDR1 and CDR2 (germline): SGHTA, FQGNSA. The CDR3 runs to 14 residues. V was trimmed by 2 bases and J by 2 bases, leaving 10 bases between them. DNA of the CDR3: TGTGCCAGCAGCTTAAGCAGGGACACCTACGAGCAGTACGTC. Translation gives CASSLSRDTYEQYV.

J is TRBJ1-2 and V is TRBV2; 11 nucleotides line up with TRBD1. Losses at the gene ends were 5 bases for V and 2 bases for J; bases not matched to a gene: 1. The CDR3 extends over 14 amino acids. Germline-derived CDR1 and CDR2 are SNHLY and FYNNEI. The CDR3 sequence: CASSRTGGNYGYTF. CDR3 in DNA: TGTGCCAGCAGTCGGACAGGGGGCAACTATGGCTACACCTTC.

The chain uses TRBV18 and TRBJ2-7, with D possibly TRBD1 on 6 matching bases. Germline CDR1 is KGHSH and CDR2 is LQKENI. The length of the CDR3 is 12 residues. Trimming pared 3 bases from V and 3 bases from J, leaving 6 bases between. CDR3 sequence (DNA): TGTGCCAGCTCACCCAGGGGCTACGAGCAGTACGTC. Amino acids: CASSPRGYEQYV.

The rearrangement links TRBV28 to TRBJ1-2; D is undetermined. CDR1 is MDHEN, CDR2 SYDVKM, per germline. The CDR3 is 13 residues long. Trimming removed 2 bases at V and 5 bases at J, with 9 bases between. The CDR3 protein is CASSLVGDYGYTF. The CDR3 DNA follows: TGTGCCAGCAGTTTAGTGGGAGATTATGGCTACACCTTC.

This chain links TRBV30 with TRBJ1-2; the D gene is possibly TRBD1 (6 bases). V was clipped by 8 bases and J by 4 bases, with 20 bases between them. CDR1 and CDR2 (germline): GTSNPN, SVGIG (reference sequence). The CDR3 has 14 amino acids. The CDR3 DNA is TGTGCCAGGATCGGGGGGGGCGGACGCTATGGCTACACCTTC. Its translation: CARIGGGGRYGYTF.

J is TRBJ1-2 and V is TRBV6-4; possibly TRBD1 for D (6 bases). This CDR3 region has 12 residues. V dropped 5 bases and J dropped 8 bases, with 12 bases sitting between them. The germline V gene encodes CDR1 MRHNA and CDR2 SNTAGT. CDR3 bases: TGTGCCAGCAGTTCTGGACAGAGGGGCTACACCTTC. Encoded protein: CASSSGQRGYTF.

The V and J genes are TRBV19 and TRBJ1-5, with a tentative D call TRBD1 (5 bases). V was cut by 1 base and J by 3 bases, with 7 bases left in between. The germline gives CDR1 LNHDA, CDR2 SQIVND (reference sequence). This CDR3 region has 14 residues. The CDR3 nucleotides are TGTGCCAGTAGTATAGCCAGGGCCAATCAGCCCCAGCATTTT. As protein: CASSIARANQPQHF.

The rearrangement joins TRBV7-6 to TRBJ2-3; TRBD2 matches at 7 bases. CDR1 and CDR2 from the germline V gene are SGHVS and FNYEAQ. There are 17 residues in the CDR3. The V gene end was trimmed by 5 bases and the J gene end by 1 base; junction bases not matched to a gene: 12. The CDR3 coding sequence is TGTGCCAGCAGCCACCGCGGGGGTAGCCCGCGCACAGATACGCAGTATTTT. Protein product: CASSHRGGSPRTDTQYF. Using reference TRBV7-6 and TRBJ2-3 for the parts outside the CDR3, the full variable domain is GAGVSQSPRYKVTKRGQDVALRCDPISGHVSLYWYRQALGQGPEFLTYFNYEAQQDKSGLPNDRFSAERPEGSISTLTIQRTEQRDSAMYRCASSHRGGSPRTDTQYFGPGTRLTVL.

This chain uses TRBV5-1 with TRBJ2-1; 7 bases agree with TRBD2. The ends lost 0 bases at V and 7 bases at J; junction bases unmatched: 10. The CDR3 loop spans 16 amino acids. Germline assignment: CDR1 SGHRS and CDR2 YFSETQ. CDR3 in DNA: TGCGCCAGCAGCTTGGCCGGACCCCGGGGAGGGAATGAGCAGTTCTTC. Translation: CASSLAGPRGGNEQFF.

This chain uses TRBV28 with TRBJ1-3; D might be TRBD1 (5 bases). Germline V gene sequence: CDR1 MDHEN, CDR2 SYDVKM. CDR3 length equals 16 residues. V dropped 4 bases and J dropped 4 bases, with 17 bases sitting between them. DNA of the CDR3: TGTGCCAGCAGTTACCAAACCGGGTCAGGGGGAAACACCATATATTTT. It yields the protein CASSYQTGSGGNTIYF.

This clone turned up a few times. The rearrangement uses TRBV11-2 and TRBJ1-5; perhaps TRBD1 as D (6 bases). Between the trimmed V and J ends, which lost 5 bases and 3 bases, there was a span of 11 bases. Germline CDR1 reads SGHAT; CDR2 reads FQNNGV. This CDR3 has 14 amino acids. This chain's CDR3 is CASSTDRNNQPQHF. Written as DNA, the CDR3 is TGTGCCAGCAGCACGGACAGAAACAATCAGCCCCAGCATTTT.

This clone was seen a handful of times. The chain links TRBV5-4 to TRBJ1-2, with TRBD1 matching 7 bases. Germline CDR1 is SGHNT and CDR2 is YYREEE (reference sequence). The J segment lost 3 bases and the V segment lost 5 bases, leaving 13 bases of the junction unmatched. CDR3 length equals 16 residues. The CDR3 sequence is CASSYDRVAVDYGYTF. CDR3 bases: TGTGCCAGCAGTTATGACAGGGTGGCAGTCGACTATGGCTACACCTTC.

The genes are TRBV7-8 and TRBJ1-2; D remains ambiguous. This CDR3 comprises 15 residues. Trimming took off 2 bases at V and 6 bases at J, with 16 bases between the two ends. CDR1 is SGHVS and CDR2 is FQNEAQ in the germline V gene. In DNA form, the CDR3 reads TGTGCCAGCAGCTTATCAGGCCTAGCGGAGGATGGCTACACCTTC. Its translation: CASSLSGLAEDGYTF.

The genes are TRBV11-3 and TRBJ1-2; D call uncertain. CDR3 length: 14 amino acids. The germline V gene encodes CDR1 SGHNT and CDR2 YENEEA. Between the trimmed V and J ends, which lost 3 bases and 2 bases, there was a span of 10 bases. For the CDR3, the DNA is TGTGCCAGCAGCTTGGGCAGTACCAACTATGGCTACACCTTC. It specifies CASSLGSTNYGYTF.

The CDR3, as DNA: TGTGCCACCGGCGGCAACATGGGCACAGATACGCAGTATTTT. It codes for CATGGNMGTDTQYF. The V and J genes are TRBV2 and TRBJ2-3; D gene uncertain. The germline V gene encodes CDR1 SNHLY and CDR2 FYNNEI. This CDR3 has 14 amino acids. Deletions cut 10 bases from V and 1 base from J, with 15 bases between.

The CDR3 reads CASSHRDNNEQFF. The CDR3 DNA reads TGTGCCAGCAGTCACCGGGACAACAATGAGCAGTTCTTC. The chain combines TRBV6-4 with TRBJ2-1; tentative D call: TRBD1 (6 bases). This CDR3 comprises 13 residues. V was pared by 5 bases and J by 5 bases, with 10 bases between. Germline CDR1 MRHNA, CDR2 SNTAGT.

The gene calls are TRBV5-4 and TRBJ2-2; the match to TRBD2 covers 9 bases. Germline V gene sequence: CDR1 SGHNT, CDR2 YYREEE (reference sequence). This CDR3 has 16 residues. The V segment lost 4 bases and the J segment 7 bases; nucleotides outside the gene matches: 11. Here the CDR3 DNA reads TGTGCCAGCAGCATTGGAGGGACTAGCTTGGGCGGGGAGCTGTTTTTT. Protein: CASSIGGTSLGGELFF. Together with reference TRBV5-4 and TRBJ2-2, the CDR3 gives the full variable domain: ETGVTQSPTHLIKTRGQQVTLRCSSQSGHNTVSWYQQALGQGPQFIFQYYREEENGRGNFPPRFSGLQFPNYSSELNVNALELDDSALYLCASSIGGTSLGGELFFGEGSRLTVL.